These T cell receptor beta chains were read from a single sample in a study of human T cells and chemical hapten exposure. MiXCR, run by TCRdb on the RACE reads, gives a single entry per CDR3 protein. The sample records about 270,000 distinct CDR3 sequences, about 7.7% being singletons. Sequenced here: whole blood, sampled in connection with sensitization to the hapten diphenylcyclopropenone (DPC). The receptors originated from a man aged 18 to 29 with alopecia areata. Some clones in this sample may be carry-over from other donors' samples. Both conserved end residues are part of each CDR3. D genes are given only for firm matches. Clone size is given for some rows only: seen once, a few or many times, or a class if the clone is expanded.

J: TRBJ1-1
D: TRBD1
V: TRBV7-3
size: few
DNA: TGTGCCAGCAGCGACGGACAGGGGTCCCCTGAAGCTTTCTTT
CDR3: CASSDGQGSPEAFF

J: TRBJ1-1
D: NA
V: TRBV20-1
size: NA
DNA: TGCAGTGCTTTCAGGGGATGGAACACTGAAGCTTTCTTT
CDR3: CSAFRGWNTEAFF

J: TRBJ2-7
D: NA
V: TRBV29-1
size: NA
DNA: TGCAGCGTTGATGGGGCAGAGACCTACGAGCAGTACTTC
CDR3: CSVDGAETYEQYF

J: TRBJ2-4
D: TRBD1
V: TRBV9
size: few
DNA: TGTGCCAGCAGCGTGGGACAGCTAGCCAAAAACATTCAGTACTTC
CDR3: CASSVGQLAKNIQYF

J: TRBJ1-1
D: NA
V: TRBV5-1
size: many
DNA: TGCGCCAGCAGCACCCCAGGGAACGGTGAAGCTTTCTTT
CDR3: CASSTPGNGEAFF

J: TRBJ2-1
D: NA
V: TRBV7-2
size: NA
DNA: TGTGCCAGCAGCGTAGTGGCTGAGCAGTTCTTC
CDR3: CASSVVAEQFF

J: TRBJ1-1
D: NA
V: TRBV10-3
size: many
DNA: TGTGCCATCAGATTAGACAGGAACACTGAAGCTTTCTTT
CDR3: CAIRLDRNTEAFF

J: TRBJ1-1
D: NA
V: TRBV6-1
size: many
DNA: TGTGCCAGCAGTGAAGCGAGTTGGGTGAGGGCTTTCTTT
CDR3: CASSEASWVRAFF

J: TRBJ2-5
D: NA
V: TRBV27
size: NA
DNA: TGTGCCAGCAGTCTCGGCCCGGCCAAAGAGACCCAGTACTTC
CDR3: CASSLGPAKETQYF

J: TRBJ2-5
D: NA
V: TRBV29-1
size: few
DNA: TGCAGCGACCAGACTACCCAAGAGACCCAGTACTTC
CDR3: CSDQTTQETQYF

J: TRBJ2-7
D: NA
V: TRBV15
size: NA
DNA: TGTGCCACCAGCAGGGGCGGGACAGCCAGGTCCTACGAGCAGTACTTC
CDR3: CATSRGGTARSYEQYF

J: TRBJ2-1
D: NA
V: TRBV7-3
size: NA
DNA: TGTGCCAGCAGCATGGAGGGAAGACATGAGCAGTTCTTC
CDR3: CASSMEGRHEQFF

J: TRBJ1-3
D: NA
V: TRBV20-1
size: NA
DNA: TGCAGTGCTGTAGGGGCGTCTGGAAACACCATATATTTT
CDR3: CSAVGASGNTIYF

J: TRBJ2-1
D: NA
V: TRBV29-1
size: many
DNA: TGCAGCGTTGAACGGACGACTCTCAATGAGCAGTTCTTC
CDR3: CSVERTTLNEQFF

J: TRBJ2-5
D: TRBD1
V: TRBV6-2/TRBV6-3
size: NA
DNA: TGTGCCAGCAGTCTTCTAGCAGGGGGCATCGCAGAGACCCAGTACTTC
CDR3: CASSLLAGGIAETQYF

J: TRBJ1-4
D: NA
V: TRBV4-2
size: NA
DNA: TGTGCCAGCAGCCAGGCTACGGACAGCTTTAATGAAAAACTGTTTTTT
CDR3: CASSQATDSFNEKLFF

J: TRBJ2-5
D: NA
V: TRBV6-5
size: NA
DNA: TGTGCCAGCAGTTACTCGAGTTTGGGGCAAGAGACCCAGTACTTC
CDR3: CASSYSSLGQETQYF

J: TRBJ2-5
D: TRBD2
V: TRBV6-4
size: few
DNA: TGTGCCAGCAGTGACAGAGCGGGGGAGGGGGAGACCCAGTACTTC
CDR3: CASSDRAGEGETQYF

J: TRBJ2-5
D: NA
V: TRBV29-1
size: NA
DNA: TGCAGCGTTAGGACGGGCGGGGAGACCCAGTACTTC
CDR3: CSVRTGGETQYF

J: TRBJ2-5
D: TRBD2
V: TRBV5-1
size: few
DNA: TGCGCCAGCAGCCCACCGGGACTAGGACGTGAGACCCAGTACTTC
CDR3: CASSPPGLGRETQYF

J: TRBJ1-6
D: TRBD1
V: TRBV28
size: few
DNA: TGTGCCAGCAGCTCCGGGACAGGGTCTTCACCCCTCCACTTT
CDR3: CASSSGTGSSPLHF

J: TRBJ2-3
D: TRBD1
V: TRBV5-1
size: few
DNA: TGCGCCAGCAGCTTGGCCGGACAGGGGAGGACAGATACGCAGTATTTT
CDR3: CASSLAGQGRTDTQYF

J: TRBJ1-1
D: NA
V: TRBV10-1
size: few
DNA: TGCGCCAGCAGTGAATCGGGGGCCCCTGAAGCTTTCTTT
CDR3: CASSESGAPEAFF

J: TRBJ2-2
D: TRBD1
V: TRBV10-3
size: few
DNA: TGTGCCATCGGGGACCTTACAGGGGCCCAACGAAACACCGGGGAGCTGTTTTTT
CDR3: CAIGDLTGAQRNTGELFF

J: TRBJ2-2
D: NA
V: TRBV20-1
size: few
DNA: TGCAGTGCTGTCAAGAGGACTGAGATTAAGACCGGGGAGCTGTTTTTT
CDR3: CSAVKRTEIKTGELFF

J: TRBJ2-2
D: TRBD2
V: TRBV28
size: many
DNA: TGTGCCAGCTACACTAGCGGCTTGAACACCGGGGAGCTGTTTTTT
CDR3: CASYTSGLNTGELFF

J: TRBJ1-5
D: TRBD1
V: TRBV5-1
size: NA
DNA: TGCGCCAGCAGCTTGGGGCTAGGGGGCTTTAGTAATCAGCCCCAGCATTTT
CDR3: CASSLGLGGFSNQPQHF

J: TRBJ2-3
D: NA
V: TRBV6-2/TRBV6-3
size: few
DNA: TGTGCCAGCAAACTTCAGGGGCCTTACACAGATACGCAGTATTTT
CDR3: CASKLQGPYTDTQYF

J: TRBJ1-6
D: NA
V: TRBV10-3
size: many
DNA: TGTGCCATCAGTGATTTGAAGGGGTCCCTTAATTCACCCCTCCACTTT
CDR3: CAISDLKGSLNSPLHF

J: TRBJ2-5
D: NA
V: TRBV5-1
size: few
DNA: TGCGCCAGCAAAGGGGGGCGCGTGGAGACCCAGTACTTC
CDR3: CASKGGRVETQYF

J: TRBJ2-3
D: NA
V: TRBV15
size: few
DNA: TGTGCCACCAGCAAGACTAGACCCTCAGATACGCAGTATTTT
CDR3: CATSKTRPSDTQYF

J: TRBJ1-1
D: NA
V: TRBV6-4
size: many
DNA: TGTGCCAGCCTCATACAGATTCCATCAGCTGAAGCTTTCTTT
CDR3: CASLIQIPSAEAFF

J: TRBJ2-5
D: NA
V: TRBV3-1
size: NA
DNA: TGTGCCAGCAGCAACGGACGGAGAGAGACCCAGTACTTC
CDR3: CASSNGRRETQYF

J: TRBJ1-6
D: NA
V: TRBV28
size: many
DNA: TGTGCCAGCAGTGCTGGGATCGACGAAAATTCACCCCTCCACTTT
CDR3: CASSAGIDENSPLHF

J: TRBJ1-5
D: NA
V: TRBV20-1
size: few
DNA: TGCAGTGCTAGAGTGACGGGTCAGATCTTCAATCAGCCCCAGCATTTT
CDR3: CSARVTGQIFNQPQHF

J: TRBJ2-7
D: NA
V: TRBV20-1
size: NA
DNA: TGCAGTGCCGAGACCCAGGGGACCGAGCAGTACTTC
CDR3: CSAETQGTEQYF

J: TRBJ2-7
D: TRBD1
V: TRBV4-2
size: many
DNA: TGTGCCAGCAGCCAAGGCGCAGGGGGATACGAGCAGTACTTC
CDR3: CASSQGAGGYEQYF

J: TRBJ1-1
D: NA
V: TRBV27
size: few
DNA: TGTGCCAGCAGAGAGACCGGGGCCACTGAAGCTTTCTTT
CDR3: CASRETGATEAFF

J: TRBJ2-7
D: NA
V: TRBV7-9
size: few
DNA: TGTGCCAGCAGCTCCCCGGGACGGACCTCCTACGAGCAGTACTTC
CDR3: CASSSPGRTSYEQYF

J: TRBJ2-1
D: NA
V: TRBV4-1
size: few
DNA: TGCGCCAGCAGCCAAGGGGAAAATGAGCAGTTCTTC
CDR3: CASSQGENEQFF

J: TRBJ1-6
D: TRBD1
V: TRBV4-3
size: many
DNA: TGCGCCAGCAGCCCGATCCCGACAGGGGGTTTAGATTCACCCCTCCACTTT
CDR3: CASSPIPTGGLDSPLHF